The 27 T cell receptor beta chains listed next were all sequenced from one sample in a study of blood T cell repertoires in COVID-19. Here immunoSEQ multiplex PCR was the method, and the copy in TCRdb shows in-frame clones only, minus some. The sample carries hundreds of thousands of clones, around 89% recorded once. The specimen sequenced was peripheral blood. The receptor set was obtained from a man in his forties with acute or convalescent COVID-19.

This chain links TRBV6-2 or TRBV6-3 with TRBJ2-7; TRBD1 is a possible D gene (5 bases). V lost 5 bases and J lost 3, with 8 bases in between. Germline V gene data show CDR1 as MNHEY and CDR2 as SVGEGT. The CDR3 contains 12 residues. The CDR3 DNA sequence: TGTGCCAGCAGTGCAGGGATCTACGAGCAGTACTTC. Translating it yields CASSAGIYEQYF.

V gene TRBV9 combines with J gene TRBJ2-7, with a weak D call TRBD1 (6 bases). V was pared by 4 bases and J by 3 bases, with 14 bases between. Per germline, CDR1 SGDLS and CDR2 YYNGEE. The CDR3 sequence is 14 residues long. CDR3 region: CASSPSPQGYEQYF. CDR3 coding DNA: TGTGCCAGCAGCCCTAGCCCACAGGGCTACGAGCAGTACTTC.

The J gene is TRBJ2-7, the V gene TRBV14; 10 bases line up with TRBD2. Germline lookup yields CDR1 SGHDN and CDR2 FVKESK. The CDR3 contains 15 residues. Trimming cost V 4 bases and J 6 bases; bases outside gene matches: 9. This CDR3 is CASSRGTSVQIEQYF. The CDR3 DNA is TGTGCCAGCAGCCGGGGGACTAGCGTGCAAATCGAGCAGTACTTC.

This chain uses TRBV14 with TRBJ2-5; perhaps TRBD1 as D (5 bases). Germline CDR1 reads SGHDN; CDR2 reads FVKESK. V lost 0 bases to trimming and J lost 4 bases, with 12 bases between them. The CDR3 extends over 15 amino acids. The chain's CDR3 is CASSQDVFRVETQYF. The CDR3 region has the DNA TGTGCCAGCAGCCAAGATGTGTTCAGGGTAGAGACCCAGTACTTC.

The V call is TRBV6-5, the J call TRBJ1-1; D possibly corresponds to TRBD1 (6 bases). With 10 bases removed from V and 5 bases from J, the gap between germline ends came to 17 bases. The CDR3 is made up of 13 amino acids. Germline assignment: CDR1 MNHEY and CDR2 SVGAGI. In DNA form, the CDR3 reads TGTGCCACCTTTGGGGGGGCTTGGACTGAAGCTTTCTTT. Its translation: CATFGGAWTEAFF.

This rearrangement joins TRBV3-1 (or the pseudogene TRBV3-2) to TRBJ1-2; no firm D call. CDR3 length: 15 amino acids. The V and J ends lost 0 bases and 3 bases respectively, with 11 bases between them. Germline V gene sequence: CDR1 LGHDT, CDR2 YNNKEL (reference sequence). CDR3 coding DNA: TGTGCCAGCAGCCAAGAGCCCGGGAACTACTATGGCTACACCTTC. This encodes CASSQEPGNYYGYTF.

DNA of the CDR3: TGTGCCACCAGTGATTTTACAGGGGGCAACTATGGCTACACCTTC. Protein product: CATSDFTGGNYGYTF. The chain has TRBV24-1 and TRBJ1-2; TRBD1 matches 9 bases. Germline values: CDR1 KGHDR, CDR2 SFDVKD. There are 15 residues in the CDR3. V shed 1 base, J shed 2 bases, and the junction held 1 base outside the gene matches.

The chain uses TRBV2 and TRBJ2-6; no clear D gene. Germline CDR1 is SNHLY and CDR2 is FYNNEI. This CDR3 comprises 15 residues. The V end was cut by 3 bases, the J end by 1 base, with 7 bases between. The CDR3 DNA follows: TGTGCCAGCAGTGATAATCTTTCTGGGGCCAACGTCCTGACTTTC. As protein: CASSDNLSGANVLTF.

This clone was found once. This rearrangement joins TRBV2 to TRBJ2-7, with 7 bases matching TRBD1. The CDR3 has 15 residues. Germline CDR1 is SNHLY and CDR2 is FYNNEI. Trimming took 2 bases from V and 4 from J; bases not matched to a gene: 8. The CDR3 here is CASSENRGLFYEQYF. Written as DNA, the CDR3 is TGTGCCAGCAGTGAAAATAGGGGGCTATTTTACGAGCAGTACTTC.

With respect to this clone: Different DNA sequences within this sample yield the same CDR3. The J gene is TRBJ2-2, the V gene TRBV19, with D unresolved. The CDR3 extends over 12 amino acids. Looked up from germline, CDR1 is LNHDA and CDR2 is SQIVND (reference sequence). V dropped 3 bases and J dropped 7 bases, with 6 bases sitting between them. CDR3 sequence (DNA): TGTGCCAGTAGTATGTCTGTCGGGGAGCTGTTTTTT. Translating gives CASSMSVGELFF.

V is TRBV28 and J is TRBJ2-4; the match to TRBD1 covers 8 bases. Germline V gene sequence: CDR1 MDHEN, CDR2 SYDVKM. The junction had 6 bases not matched to a gene; V was cut back by 4 bases and J by 1 base. The CDR3 is 16 amino acids. Here the CDR3 DNA reads TGTGCCAGCAGTTCGCCCAGACAGGGGGCCAAAAACATTCAGTACTTC. Its protein is CASSSPRQGAKNIQYF.

V usage is TRBV5-1 and J usage is TRBJ2-1; 7 nucleotides align to TRBD1. CDR3 length: 18 amino acids. Germline assignment: CDR1 SGHRS and CDR2 YFSETQ. With 1 base clipped from V and 7 bases from J, the junction kept 17 bases outside the gene matches. The CDR3, as DNA: TGCGCCAGCAGCTTGAGGTCCACGGAAGGGGGCCCTCCAAATGAGCAGTTCTTC. This sequence encodes CASSLRSTEGGPPNEQFF.

The chain recombines TRBV19 with TRBJ1-1; a possible D gene is TRBD1 (5 bases). V was clipped by 3 bases and J by 3 bases, with 8 bases between them. The CDR3 is 13 residues long. The germline V gene encodes CDR1 LNHDA and CDR2 SQIVND (reference sequence). The CDR3 coding sequence is TGTGCCAGTAGTATTTCACAGGACACTGAAGCTTTCTTT. It specifies CASSISQDTEAFF. Supplemented by reference TRBV19 and TRBJ1-1, the full variable domain reads DGGITQSPKYLFRKEGQNVTLSCEQNLNHDAMYWYRQDPGQGLRLIYYSQIVNDFQKGDIAEGYSVSREKKESFPLTVTSAQKNPTAFYLCASSISQDTEAFFGQGTRLTVV.

This clone was found a few times. The CDR3 region has the DNA TGTGCCAGCAGTGAGGTTCGGGGAGGAGGGCGGAGGGGCTACACCTTC. It encodes CASSEVRGGGRRGYTF. The chain is built from TRBV6-1 and TRBJ1-2; D is undetermined. This CDR3 has 16 residues. V was pared by 3 bases and J by 8 bases, with 22 bases between. CDR1 MNHNS and CDR2 SASEGT come from the germline V gene.

The chain combines TRBV6-1 with TRBJ1-3; D possibly corresponds to TRBD1 (6 bases). V was cut by 1 base and J by 8 bases, with 18 bases left in between. CDR3 length: 16 amino acids. The germline gives CDR1 MNHNS, CDR2 SASEGT. CDR3 sequence: CASSEVQGSAVDTIYF. CDR3 DNA: TGTGCCAGCAGTGAAGTTCAGGGGTCGGCGGTGGACACCATATATTTT.

The chain links TRBV29-1 to TRBJ2-1; possibly TRBD1 for D (6 bases). This CDR3 is built from 13 residues. Germline V gives CDR1 SQVTM, CDR2 ANQGSEA. Trimming cost V 6 bases and J 0 bases, with 9 bases left between them. The CDR3, as DNA: TGCAGCGTCAGGGGCCTCTCCTACAATGAGCAGTTCTTC. This sequence encodes CSVRGLSYNEQFF.

The chain recombines TRBV6-5 with TRBJ1-1, with TRBD1 as a possible D gene (5 bases). The CDR3 contains 14 residues. CDR1 is MNHEY and CDR2 is SVGAGI in the germline V gene. Deletions cut 5 bases from V and 0 bases from J, with 10 bases between. CDR3 loop: CASSRQFMNTEAFF. DNA of the CDR3: TGTGCCAGCAGTCGACAGTTCATGAACACTGAAGCTTTCTTT.

The rearrangement links TRBV30 to TRBJ1-6; TRBD1 aligns across 9 bases. Germline lookup yields CDR1 GTSNPN and CDR2 SVGIG (reference sequence). This CDR3 contains 13 residues. After removal of 8 bases from V and 8 bases from J, the junction contained 7 bases not matched to a gene. As DNA, the CDR3 is TGTGCCGCTAGGGACAGGGCTGATTCACCCCTCCACTTT. Residues: CAARDRADSPLHF.

V is TRBV6-6 and J is TRBJ2-2; the D gene is possibly TRBD1 (6 bases). CDR3 size: 12 residues. The germline gives CDR1 MNHNY, CDR2 SVGAGI (reference sequence). Trimming removed 6 bases at V and 9 bases at J, with 11 bases between. The CDR3 sequence is CASSLRGWELFF. In nucleotides, the CDR3 is TGTGCCAGCAGCTTAAGGGGGTGGGAGCTGTTTTTT.

The rearrangement uses TRBV7-6 and TRBJ1-4; TRBD1 matches at 7 bases. The CDR3 has 15 residues. With 5 bases clipped from V and 4 bases from J, the junction kept 7 bases outside the gene matches. Looked up from germline, CDR1 is SGHVS and CDR2 is FNYEAQ. This chain's CDR3 is CASSHDRENNEKLFF. The CDR3 bases are TGTGCCAGCAGCCATGACAGGGAAAATAATGAAAAACTGTTTTTT.

This rearrangement joins TRBV16 to TRBJ2-3; D might be TRBD2 (5 bases). V dropped 4 bases and J dropped 4 bases, with 9 bases sitting between them. Per the germline V gene, CDR1 is KGHSY and CDR2 is FQNENV. The CDR3 is 13 amino acids. The CDR3 sequence is CASSRPEADTQYF. CDR3 coding DNA: TGTGCCAGCAGCCGTCCGGAGGCAGATACGCAGTATTTT.

Note on this clone: Other DNA sequences in this specimen translate into the identical CDR3. This chain connects TRBV6-2 or TRBV6-3 to TRBJ1-2; no firm D call. The V and J ends lost 2 bases and 2 bases respectively, with 6 bases between them. Germline V gives CDR1 MNHEY, CDR2 SVGEGT. The CDR3 spans 13 residues. CDR3 sequence (DNA): TGTGCCAGCAGTTACCGGGAGAACTATGGCTACACCTTC. Its translation is CASSYRENYGYTF.

The rearrangement uses TRBV5-5 and TRBJ1-1, with TRBD1 identical over 7 bases. Per the germline V gene, CDR1 is SGHKS and CDR2 is YYEKEE (reference sequence). The V and J ends lost 4 bases and 11 bases, in that order; junction bases with no gene match: 14. This CDR3 has 14 amino acids. The CDR3: CASSTLTGARGAFF. For the CDR3, the DNA is TGTGCCAGCAGCACCCTCACAGGGGCACGAGGCGCTTTCTTT.

V is TRBV5-1 and J is TRBJ1-1; maybe TRBD1 (6 bases). Germline assignment: CDR1 SGHRS and CDR2 YFSETQ. Trimming took 4 bases from V and 4 from J, leaving 14 bases between them. The CDR3 has 14 residues. The CDR3 reads CASSPTTGGTEAFF. CDR3 nucleotide sequence: TGCGCCAGCAGCCCGACGACAGGCGGCACTGAAGCTTTCTTT.

This chain joins TRBV20-1 and TRBJ1-2; the D gene is possibly TRBD1 (6 bases). Germline CDR1 and CDR2: DFQATT and SNEGSKA (reference sequence). The CDR3 runs to 11 residues. With 4 bases removed from V and 4 bases from J, the gap between germline ends came to 7 bases. The CDR3 reads CSANRAYGYTF. As DNA, the CDR3 is TGCAGTGCTAACAGGGCCTATGGCTACACCTTC.

This chain joins TRBV3-1 (or the pseudogene TRBV3-2) and TRBJ1-2, with D unclear. Germline assignment: CDR1 LGHDT and CDR2 YNNKEL (reference sequence). The CDR3 consists of 16 residues. V was pared by 5 bases and J by 4 bases, with 20 bases between. The DNA for the CDR3 is TGTGCCAGCAGCAGGGAGGGTTTCAGCGGCATCTATGGCTACACCTTC. As protein: CASSREGFSGIYGYTF.

This rearrangement joins TRBV2 to TRBJ1-2; D is unresolved. Between the trimmed V and J ends, which lost 6 bases and 8 bases, there was a span of 25 bases. The CDR3 contains 16 residues. From germline, CDR1 is SNHLY and CDR2 FYNNEI. The chain's CDR3 is CASRWRPVAVRYGYTF. CDR3 bases: TGTGCCAGCAGGTGGAGACCTGTAGCAGTTCGATACGGCTACACCTTC. Complete variable domain (other parts from reference TRBV2 and TRBJ1-2): EPEVTQTPSHQVTQMGQEVILRCVPISNHLYFYWYRQILGQKVEFLVSFYNNEISEKSEIFDDQFSVERPDGSNFTLKIRSTKLEDSAMYFCASRWRPVAVRYGYTFGSGTRLTVV.